Each of the 25 T cell receptor beta chains below was sequenced from the same sample in a study of T cell responses to AZD1222 COVID-19 vaccine (dated by TCRdb to 2020 to 2023). The intended sense of this specimen's time point label: baseline before first vaccination. Library preparation used the immunoSEQ multiplex PCR assay. TCRdb's version of the immuneACCESS table is confined to in-frame rearrangements and falls short of the full clone set. An unresolved V gene accounts for under half of the shortfall where checked; the remainder is of unknown origin. The sample table holds approximately 260,000 clones, of which more than 80% were seen once. The ten top clones hold 0.55% of the sample. Material: peripheral blood, obtained on day 0 of AZD1222 vaccination. These receptors were collected from an adult in good health.

A few counts support this clone. This chain connects TRBV10-3 to TRBJ2-2; 9 bases are a match to TRBD2. CDR3 length: 15 amino acids. Germline values: CDR1 ENHRY, CDR2 SYGVKD. V shed 8 bases and J 5 bases; nucleotides not matched to a gene: 9. The CDR3 sequence is CAIGASGDGTGELFF. The DNA of the CDR3 is TGTGCCATCGGAGCTAGCGGGGACGGGACCGGGGAGCTGTTTTTT.

The rearrangement joins TRBV4-3 to TRBJ2-7, with 12 bases fitting TRBD1. V dropped 1 base and J dropped 5; count of bases not matched to a gene: 6. The germline V gene has CDR1 LGHNA and CDR2 YSLEER. This CDR3 has 16 amino acids. CDR3 in DNA: TGCGCCAGCAGCCAAGTTTTAGGGACAGGGGGCCACGAGCAGTACTTC. Residues: CASSQVLGTGGHEQYF.

This clone was seen only a few times. CDR3: CASSYPLGTNREQYF. The CDR3 nucleotides are TGTGCCAGCAGTTACCCCCTGGGCACGAACCGCGAGCAGTACTTC. The chain joins TRBV6-2 or TRBV6-3 to TRBJ2-7; D is uncertain. This CDR3 is 15 amino acids long. Germline V lookup: CDR1 MNHEY, CDR2 SVGEGT. The V end was cut by 2 bases, the J end by 6 bases, with 17 bases between.

This chain uses TRBV4-2 with TRBJ2-4; TRBD2 matches at 12 bases. The CDR3 contains 20 residues. V lost 0 bases to trimming and J lost 3 bases; unmatched junction nucleotides: 12. Germline CDR1 and CDR2: LGHNA and YNFKEQ. The CDR3, as DNA: TGTGCCAGCAGCCAAGACGTCGGGGCTAGCGGGGGGGGAGGCAAAAACATTCAGTACTTC. Translating gives CASSQDVGASGGGGKNIQYF.

The chain recombines TRBV14 with TRBJ2-1; D may be TRBD2 (6 bases). Germline V gene lookup returns CDR1 SGHDN and CDR2 FVKESK. V lost 4 bases and J lost 7, with 14 bases in between. The CDR3 loop spans 14 amino acids. In nucleotides, the CDR3 is TGTGCCAGCAGCCGCCGCGGGACGGGGAATGAGCAGTTCTTC. Protein product: CASSRRGTGNEQFF.

The chain has TRBV9 and TRBJ1-6, with D possibly matching TRBD1 (5 bases). V shed 0 bases and J shed 8 bases, with 9 bases lying between them. CDR3 length equals 14 residues. Germline lookup yields CDR1 SGDLS and CDR2 YYNGEE. The CDR3 here is CASSVGGTDSPLHF. The CDR3 region has the DNA TGTGCCAGCAGCGTAGGAGGGACGGATTCACCCCTCCACTTT.

This rearrangement joins TRBV7-2 to TRBJ2-1; D uncertain. From germline, CDR1 is SGHTA and CDR2 FQGNSA. The V end was cut by 2 bases, the J end by 6 bases, with 8 bases between. This CDR3 spans 13 amino acids. CDR3 nucleotide sequence: TGTGCCAGCAGCTTAATGCGGATCAATGAGCAGTTCTTC. Amino acids: CASSLMRINEQFF.

This chain joins TRBV20-1 and TRBJ1-2; a weak D match, TRBD1 (5 bases). CDR1 is DFQATT and CDR2 is SNEGSKA in the germline V gene (reference sequence). Trimming cost V 3 bases and J 6 bases, with 8 bases left between them. The CDR3 runs 11 residues. The CDR3 loop is CSASQGDGYTF. For the CDR3, the DNA is TGCAGTGCTAGTCAGGGTGATGGCTACACCTTC.

The chain is built from TRBV28 and TRBJ1-1; 7 bases line up with TRBD1. Germline trimming cut 5 bases from V and 0 bases from J; bases unmatched to any gene: 3. The CDR3 loop spans 14 amino acids. CDR1 and CDR2 (germline): MDHEN, SYDVKM. The CDR3 sequence: CASSNDRVNTEAFF. The CDR3 DNA sequence: TGTGCCAGCAGTAACGACAGGGTGAACACTGAAGCTTTCTTT.

The J gene is TRBJ2-7, the V gene TRBV18; 9 nucleotides align to TRBD1. V lost 3 bases to trimming and J lost 3 bases; unmatched junction nucleotides: 3. CDR3 size: 14 residues. Germline CDR1 is KGHSH and CDR2 is LQKENI. The CDR3 reads CASSPGTGNYEQYF. The CDR3 DNA reads as TGTGCCAGCTCACCCGGGACAGGGAACTACGAGCAGTACTTC.

The CDR3 sequence: CASSLLGYPSSYNEQFF. As DNA, the CDR3 is TGTGCCAGCAGTTTATTGGGTTACCCCAGCTCCTACAATGAGCAGTTCTTC. The chain joins TRBV27 to TRBJ2-1; D is unresolved. This CDR3 has 17 residues. V gave up 1 base and J gave up 0 bases, with 13 bases separating them. Per germline, CDR1 MNHEY and CDR2 SMNVEV (reference sequence).

This chain connects TRBV28 to TRBJ2-1; 12 nucleotides align to TRBD2. The CDR3 runs 19 residues. V lost 4 bases and J lost 0; bases outside the gene matches: 10. Germline lookup yields CDR1 MDHEN and CDR2 SYDVKM. CDR3 amino acids: CASSSPTSGSLVSYNEQFF. In nucleotides, the CDR3 is TGTGCCAGCAGTTCACCGACTAGCGGGAGCTTGGTCTCCTACAATGAGCAGTTCTTC.

V is TRBV7-8 and J is TRBJ2-7; TRBD1 aligns across 11 bases. CDR1 is SGHVS and CDR2 is FQNEAQ in the germline V gene. This CDR3 is 14 amino acids long. With V trimmed by 4 bases and J by 7 bases, 6 bases remained unmatched. CDR3 protein: CASSSGQGAKEQYF. As DNA, the CDR3 is TGTGCCAGCAGCTCAGGACAGGGGGCTAAAGAGCAGTACTTC.

The V gene is TRBV7-6, the J gene TRBJ2-1; D perhaps matches TRBD1 (5 bases). The CDR3 covers 16 residues. Trimming pared 5 bases from V and 0 bases from J, leaving 14 bases between. Germline V gene sequence: CDR1 SGHVS, CDR2 FNYEAQ. CDR3 region: CASSLRQSSSYNEQFF. The CDR3 DNA reads as TGTGCCAGCAGCCTTCGACAGAGCAGCTCCTACAATGAGCAGTTCTTC. Using reference TRBV7-6 and TRBJ2-1 for the parts outside the CDR3, the full variable domain is GAGVSQSPRYKVTKRGQDVALRCDPISGHVSLYWYRQALGQGPEFLTYFNYEAQQDKSGLPNDRFSAERPEGSISTLTIQRTEQRDSAMYRCASSLRQSSSYNEQFFGPGTRLTVL.

This chain uses TRBV6-1 with TRBJ2-7; TRBD2 agrees at 13 bases. The CDR3 consists of 14 residues. Germline V CDR1 and CDR2: MNHNS, SASEGT. Losses at the gene ends were 6 bases for V and 4 bases for J; bases not matched to a gene: 3. CDR3 residues: CASRPGLAGYEQYF. The CDR3 coding sequence is TGTGCCAGCAGGCCGGGACTAGCGGGATACGAGCAGTACTTC.

The chain links TRBV11-2 to TRBJ2-2; D is unresolved. Germline lookup yields CDR1 SGHAT and CDR2 FQNNGV. CDR3 length: 13 amino acids. V lost 5 bases to trimming and J lost 8 bases, with 12 bases between them. The CDR3 nucleotides read TGTGCCAGCAGCCCCCAAAGGAGAGGGGAGCTGTTTTTT. This encodes CASSPQRRGELFF. The complete variable domain, with remaining parts taken from reference TRBV11-2 and TRBJ2-2, reads EAGVAQSPRYKIIEKRQSVAFWCNPISGHATLYWYQQILGQGPKLLIQFQNNGVVDDSQLPKDRFSAERLKGVDSTLKIQPAKLEDSAVYLCASSPQRRGELFFGEGSRLTVL.

In its sample, this clone was seen once. This chain links TRBV9 with TRBJ1-6; 10 bases map to TRBD1. Germline-derived CDR1 and CDR2 are SGDLS and YYNGEE. After removal of 2 bases from V and 7 bases from J, the junction contained 3 bases not matched to a gene. The CDR3 has 15 amino acids. DNA for the CDR3: TGTGCCAGCAGCGTGGGACAGGGGTTCAATTCACCCCTCCACTTT. Encoded protein: CASSVGQGFNSPLHF.

This chain joins TRBV6-5 and TRBJ2-7, with a tentative D call TRBD1 (5 bases). This CDR3 has 13 amino acids. Per the germline V gene, CDR1 is MNHEY and CDR2 is SVGAGI. V was cut by 2 bases and J by 7 bases, with 12 bases left in between. The CDR3 region has the DNA TGTGCCAGCAGTTACGGCAGGGTGGGTGAGCAGTACTTC. Amino acids: CASSYGRVGEQYF.

The chain employs TRBV19 and TRBJ2-1; 8 positions match TRBD2. The CDR3 is 16 amino acids. Germline V gives CDR1 LNHDA, CDR2 SQIVND (reference sequence). V was clipped by 5 bases and J by 3 bases; unmatched bases: 9. CDR3 residues: CASSSRGGRGYNEQFF. CDR3 nucleotide sequence: TGTGCCAGTAGTTCCCGGGGGGGCCGGGGCTACAATGAGCAGTTCTTC. The whole variable domain, remainder taken from reference TRBV19 and TRBJ2-1, is DGGITQSPKYLFRKEGQNVTLSCEQNLNHDAMYWYRQDPGQGLRLIYYSQIVNDFQKGDIAEGYSVSREKKESFPLTVTSAQKNPTAFYLCASSSRGGRGYNEQFFGPGTRLTVL.

V is TRBV19 and J is TRBJ1-2, with 10 bases aligning to TRBD1. Germline trimming cut 6 bases from V and 2 bases from J; bases unmatched to any gene: 12. The germline CDR1 and CDR2 sequences are LNHDA and SQIVND (reference sequence). The CDR3 spans 17 residues. The CDR3 sequence is CASRRDSDRGLNYGYTF. CDR3 coding DNA: TGTGCCAGTAGAAGGGACTCGGACAGGGGGTTAAACTATGGCTACACCTTC.

V and J are TRBV5-5 and TRBJ1-1; perhaps TRBD1 as D (6 bases). V was shortened by 4 bases and J by 2 bases, with 12 bases between the two germline ends. CDR3 size: 14 residues. Germline CDR1 SGHKS, CDR2 YYEKEE (reference sequence). CDR3 sequence: CASSGGGLNTEAFF. As DNA, the CDR3 is TGTGCCAGCAGCGGCGGGGGCCTAAACACTGAAGCTTTCTTT.

The genes are TRBV27 and TRBJ2-7; 8 bases agree with TRBD1. The V gene end was trimmed by 6 bases and the J gene end by 2 bases; junction bases not matched to a gene: 0. The germline CDR1 and CDR2 sequences are MNHEY and SMNVEV (reference sequence). The CDR3 totals 12 residues. In nucleotides, the CDR3 is TGTGCCAGCAGGGACAGGGCCTACGAGCAGTACTTC. This sequence encodes CASRDRAYEQYF.

J is TRBJ1-2 and V is TRBV28, with 12 bases identical to TRBD1. Trimming at V came to 2 bases and at J to 6 bases, leaving 4 bases not matched to a gene. The CDR3 has 15 amino acids. Looked up from germline, CDR1 is MDHEN and CDR2 is SYDVKM. CDR3 coding DNA: TGTGCCAGCAGTTTACCCGGGACAGGGGGCCATGGCTACACCTTC. Protein sequence: CASSLPGTGGHGYTF.

The V and J genes are TRBV20-1 and TRBJ1-1; 7 nucleotides agree with TRBD1. Germline-derived CDR1 and CDR2 are DFQATT and SNEGSKA (reference sequence). Germline trimming cut 6 bases from V and 11 bases from J; bases unmatched to any gene: 6. The CDR3 has 10 amino acids. The CDR3 is CSALQGPAFF. In nucleotides, the CDR3 is TGCAGTGCATTACAGGGGCCTGCTTTCTTT.

V gene TRBV27 combines with J gene TRBJ2-3, with a possible D match to TRBD1 (6 bases). CDR1 and CDR2 (germline): MNHEY, SMNVEV (reference sequence). The CDR3 spans 15 residues. The V and J ends lost 3 bases and 4 bases respectively, with 14 bases between them. The CDR3 DNA sequence: TGTGCCAGCAGTTTGTGGGGGCCGGTAGCAGATACGCAGTATTTT. Amino acids: CASSLWGPVADTQYF.